This T cell receptor beta chain is from a study of cytomegalovirus exposure and HLA in healthy donors. General study results and limits: A link between a missense DCLRE1C variant and TCR beta V- and J-gene trimming emerged from a later analysis. Among TCR beta chains of equal frequency, HLA-associated ones were more clonally expanded in a later analysis.

A word on this clone: Its antigen is not identified.

The primer mix had 60 Vbeta and 13 Jbeta primers. The repertoire was sequenced with immunoSEQ multiplex PCR; TCRdb's copy has only in-frame clones and lacks some. The sample lists some 110,000 clones; about two thirds were seen once. From germline, CDR1 is MGHDK and CDR2 SYGVNS. The ends were cut back, 5 bases at V and 6 bases at J, with 14 bases in the middle. The CDR3 runs 14 residues. Specimen: PBMCs. This sequence originates from a female donor in good health and CMV-seronegative. This chain uses TRBV25-1 with TRBJ2-1, with a tentative D call TRBD2 (6 bases). Here the CDR3 reads CASSRDSVPNEQFF. CDR3 nucleotides: TGTGCCAGCAGTCGGGACTCCGTGCCCAATGAGCAGTTCTTC.